Following are 9 T cell receptor beta chains from one sample sequenced in a study of blood T cell repertoires in COVID-19. Using immunoSEQ multiplex PCR, the repertoire was profiled, and TCRdb retains in-frame clones only, with some absent. This sample has around 200,000 clones, with 87% found just once. Sequenced: peripheral blood. The origin of the receptors is a man in his 60s who had recovered from COVID-19.

The chain couples TRBV2 to TRBJ2-1; D perhaps matches TRBD2 (5 bases). Looked up from germline, CDR1 is SNHLY and CDR2 is FYNNEI. CDR3 length: 12 residues. Trimming removed 6 bases from V and 9 bases from J, with 12 bases in between. The CDR3: CASRIALPEQFF. The DNA for the CDR3 is TGTGCCAGCAGGATAGCGTTACCTGAGCAGTTCTTC.

The chain has TRBV30 and TRBJ1-2; possible D gene TRBD1, 6 bases. Trimming left V 5 bases short and J 4 bases short, with 8 bases between. Germline CDR1 is GTSNPN and CDR2 is SVGIG (reference sequence). This CDR3 is built from 11 residues. The CDR3 loop is CAWDRFYGYTF. The CDR3 bases are TGTGCCTGGGACAGGTTCTATGGCTACACCTTC.

The CDR3 DNA is TGTGCCTGGAGTGCGGTACTGAACACTGAAGCTTTCTTT. It yields the protein CAWSAVLNTEAFF. The V and J genes are TRBV30 and TRBJ1-1; D gene uncertain. CDR3 length: 13 amino acids. CDR1 is GTSNPN, CDR2 SVGIG, per germline (reference sequence). The ends were cut back, 1 base at V and 0 bases at J, with 6 bases in the middle.

V gene TRBV7-2 combines with J gene TRBJ2-7, with 9 nucleotides matching TRBD1. This CDR3 is built from 17 residues. Germline CDR1 and CDR2: SGHTA and FQGNSA. V dropped 3 bases and J dropped 1; count of bases not matched to a gene: 10. The CDR3 loop reads CASSLNSGQGMSYEQYF. CDR3 sequence (DNA): TGTGCCAGCAGCTTGAACTCCGGACAGGGGATGTCCTACGAGCAGTACTTC. Filled out from reference TRBV7-2 and TRBJ2-7, the complete variable domain reads GAGVSQSPSNKVTEKGKDVELRCDPISGHTALYWYRQSLGQGLEFLIYFQGNSAPDKSGLPSDRFSAERTGGSVSTLTIQRTQQEDSAVYLCASSLNSGQGMSYEQYFGPGTRLTVT.

V is TRBV28 and J is TRBJ2-3; 10 bases map to TRBD2. The CDR3 has 14 amino acids. CDR1 MDHEN and CDR2 SYDVKM come from the germline V gene. V shed 6 bases and J 5 bases; nucleotides not matched to a gene: 5. CDR3 residues: CASSPGLALDTQYF. The DNA for the CDR3 is TGTGCCAGCAGCCCGGGACTAGCGTTAGATACGCAGTATTTT.

There are a few counts of this clone. This chain joins TRBV6-5 and TRBJ2-7, with TRBD1 as a possible D gene (6 bases). Trimming pared 2 bases from V and 1 base from J, leaving 6 bases between. There are 13 residues in the CDR3. Germline V gene data show CDR1 as MNHEY and CDR2 as SVGAGI. DNA for the CDR3: TGTGCCAGCAGTTACGACAGGTCCTACGAGCAGTACTTC. Translation gives CASSYDRSYEQYF.

Regarding this clone: Within the sample, other DNA sequences also encode this same CDR3. The chain links TRBV6-1 to TRBJ1-4; TRBD1 agrees at 7 bases. V dropped 1 base and J dropped 7; count of bases not matched to a gene: 3. The CDR3 sequence is 14 residues long. Germline V lookup: CDR1 MNHNS, CDR2 SASEGT. The CDR3 DNA is TGTGCCAGCAGTGAAGGACAGGGTTTTGAAAAACTGTTTTTT. The encoded protein is CASSEGQGFEKLFF.

The CDR3 nucleotides are TGTGCCAGCAGTAGAGACCACCGGGAAGTCCTGACTTTC. Amino acids: CASSRDHREVLTF. The chain links TRBV5-8 to TRBJ2-6, with D perhaps matching TRBD2 (5 bases). CDR3 length: 13 residues. Trimming pared 5 bases from V and 13 bases from J, leaving 16 bases between. Germline V gives CDR1 SGHTS, CDR2 YDEGEE. The whole variable domain, filled in from reference TRBV5-8 and TRBJ2-6, reads EAGVTQSPTHLIKTRGQQATLRCSPISGHTSVYWYQQALGLGLQFLLWYDEGEERNRGNFPPRFSGRQFPNYSSELNVNALELEDSALYLCASSRDHREVLTFGAGSRLTVL.

The chain links TRBV5-1 to TRBJ2-2; possible D gene TRBD2, 5 bases. V lost 1 base to trimming and J lost 7 bases, with 11 bases between them. Germline-derived CDR1 and CDR2 are SGHRS and YFSETQ. The CDR3 runs 14 residues. CDR3 in DNA: TGCGCCAGCAGCTTGTTCACCGAGGGCGGGGAGCTGTTTTTT. It specifies CASSLFTEGGELFF.